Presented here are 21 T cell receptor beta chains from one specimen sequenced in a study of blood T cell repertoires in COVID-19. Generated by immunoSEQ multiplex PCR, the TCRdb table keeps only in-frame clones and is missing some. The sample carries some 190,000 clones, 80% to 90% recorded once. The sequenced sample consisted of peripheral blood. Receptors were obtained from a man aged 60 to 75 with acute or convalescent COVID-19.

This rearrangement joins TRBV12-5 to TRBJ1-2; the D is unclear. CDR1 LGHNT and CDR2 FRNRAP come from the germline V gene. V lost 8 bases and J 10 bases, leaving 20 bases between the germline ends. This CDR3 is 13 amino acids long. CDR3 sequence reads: CASSKAGWVDYTF. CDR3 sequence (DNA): TGTGCTAGTTCTAAAGCGGGGTGGGTTGACTACACCTTC.

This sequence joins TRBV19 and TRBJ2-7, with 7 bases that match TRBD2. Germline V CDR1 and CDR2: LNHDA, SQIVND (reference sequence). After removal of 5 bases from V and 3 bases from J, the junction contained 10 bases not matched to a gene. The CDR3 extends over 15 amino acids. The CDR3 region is CASSRTRAGDYEQYF. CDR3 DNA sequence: TGTGCCAGTAGTCGTACCAGGGCGGGGGACTACGAGCAGTACTTC. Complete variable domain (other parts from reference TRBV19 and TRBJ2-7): DGGITQSPKYLFRKEGQNVTLSCEQNLNHDAMYWYRQDPGQGLRLIYYSQIVNDFQKGDIAEGYSVSREKKESFPLTVTSAQKNPTAFYLCASSRTRAGDYEQYFGPGTRLTVT.

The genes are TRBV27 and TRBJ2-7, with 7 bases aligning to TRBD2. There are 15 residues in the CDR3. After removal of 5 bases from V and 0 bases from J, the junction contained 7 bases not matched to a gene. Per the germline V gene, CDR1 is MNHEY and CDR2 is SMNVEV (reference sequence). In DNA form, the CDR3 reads TGTGCCAGCAGTATTCTCGGGAGGAGCTCCTACGAGCAGTACTTC. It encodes CASSILGRSSYEQYF.

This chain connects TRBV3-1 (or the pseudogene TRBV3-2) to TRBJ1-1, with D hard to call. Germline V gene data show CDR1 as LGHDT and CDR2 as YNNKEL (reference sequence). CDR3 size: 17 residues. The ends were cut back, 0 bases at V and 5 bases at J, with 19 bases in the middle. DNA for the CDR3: TGTGCCAGCAGCCAAGATCCATGGGCGGGTTTAGAAACTGAAGCTTTCTTT. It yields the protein CASSQDPWAGLETEAFF.

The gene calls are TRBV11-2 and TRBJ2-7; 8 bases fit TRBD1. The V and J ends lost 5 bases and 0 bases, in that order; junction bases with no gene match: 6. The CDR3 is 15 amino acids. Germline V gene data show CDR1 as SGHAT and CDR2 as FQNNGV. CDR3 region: CASSPGGGASYEQYF. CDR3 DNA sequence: TGTGCCAGCAGCCCAGGGGGCGGGGCCTCCTACGAGCAGTACTTC.

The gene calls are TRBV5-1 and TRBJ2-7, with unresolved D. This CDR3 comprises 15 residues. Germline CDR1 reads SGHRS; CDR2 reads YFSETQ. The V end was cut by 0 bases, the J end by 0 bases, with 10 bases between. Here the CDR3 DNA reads TGCGCCAGCAGCTTGGGCTCAGGCACCTCCTACGAGCAGTACTTC. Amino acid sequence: CASSLGSGTSYEQYF. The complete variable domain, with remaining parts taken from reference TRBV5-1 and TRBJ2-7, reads KAGVTQTPRYLIKTRGQQVTLSCSPISGHRSVSWYQQTPGQGLQFLFEYFSETQRNKGNFPGRFSGRQFSNSRSEMNVSTLELGDSALYLCASSLGSGTSYEQYFGPGTRLTVT.

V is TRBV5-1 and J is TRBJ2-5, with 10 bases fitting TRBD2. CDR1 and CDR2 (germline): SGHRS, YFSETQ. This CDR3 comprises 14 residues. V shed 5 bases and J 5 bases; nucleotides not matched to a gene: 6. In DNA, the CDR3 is TGCGCCAGCAGTGGAGCGGGAGGGATGGAGACCCAGTACTTC. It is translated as CASSGAGGMETQYF.

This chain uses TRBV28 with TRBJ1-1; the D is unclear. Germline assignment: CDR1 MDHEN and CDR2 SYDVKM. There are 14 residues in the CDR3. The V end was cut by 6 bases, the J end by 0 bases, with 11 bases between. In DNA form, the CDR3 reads TGTGCCAGCAGACCGACGGGGATGAACACTGAAGCTTTCTTT. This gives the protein CASRPTGMNTEAFF.

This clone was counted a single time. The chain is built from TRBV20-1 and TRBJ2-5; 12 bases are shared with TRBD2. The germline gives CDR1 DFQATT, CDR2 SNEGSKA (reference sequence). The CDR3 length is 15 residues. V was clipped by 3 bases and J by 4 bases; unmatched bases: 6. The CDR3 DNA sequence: TGCAGTGCTAGTCCTAGCGGGAGGGCCACAGAGACCCAGTACTTC. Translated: CSASPSGRATETQYF.

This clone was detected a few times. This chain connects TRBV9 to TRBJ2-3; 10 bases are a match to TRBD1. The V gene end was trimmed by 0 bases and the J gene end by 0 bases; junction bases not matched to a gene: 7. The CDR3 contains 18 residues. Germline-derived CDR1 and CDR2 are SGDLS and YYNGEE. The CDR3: CASSVGSGQGVSTDTQYF. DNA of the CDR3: TGTGCCAGCAGCGTAGGATCTGGACAGGGGGTTAGCACAGATACGCAGTATTTT.

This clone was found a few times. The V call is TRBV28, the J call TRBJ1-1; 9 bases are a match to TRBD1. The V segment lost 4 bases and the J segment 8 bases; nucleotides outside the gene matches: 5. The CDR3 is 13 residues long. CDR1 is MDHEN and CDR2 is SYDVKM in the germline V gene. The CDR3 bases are TGTGCCAGCAGTTCGGCAACAGGGGGCGAAGCTTTCTTT. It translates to CASSSATGGEAFF.

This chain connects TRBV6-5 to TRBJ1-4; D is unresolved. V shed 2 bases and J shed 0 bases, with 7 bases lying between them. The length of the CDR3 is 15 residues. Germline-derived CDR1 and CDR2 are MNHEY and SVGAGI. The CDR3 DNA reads TGTGCCAGCAGTTACGAGGGTGCAACTAATGAAAAACTGTTTTTT. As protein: CASSYEGATNEKLFF.

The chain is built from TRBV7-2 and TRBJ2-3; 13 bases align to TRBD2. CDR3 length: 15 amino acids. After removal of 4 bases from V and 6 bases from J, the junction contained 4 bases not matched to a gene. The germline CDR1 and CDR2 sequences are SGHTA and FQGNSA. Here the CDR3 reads CASSSLAGGLDTQYF. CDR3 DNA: TGTGCCAGCAGCTCACTAGCGGGAGGGCTGGATACGCAGTATTTT. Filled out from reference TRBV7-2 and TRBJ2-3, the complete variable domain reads GAGVSQSPSNKVTEKGKDVELRCDPISGHTALYWYRQSLGQGLEFLIYFQGNSAPDKSGLPSDRFSAERTGGSVSTLTIQRTQQEDSAVYLCASSSLAGGLDTQYFGPGTRLTVL.

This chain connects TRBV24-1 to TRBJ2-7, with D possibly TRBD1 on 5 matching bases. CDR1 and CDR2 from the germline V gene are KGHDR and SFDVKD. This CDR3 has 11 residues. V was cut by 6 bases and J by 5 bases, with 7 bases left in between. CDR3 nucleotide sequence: TGTGCCACCAGTAGGGGTAACGAGCAGTACTTC. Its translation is CATSRGNEQYF.

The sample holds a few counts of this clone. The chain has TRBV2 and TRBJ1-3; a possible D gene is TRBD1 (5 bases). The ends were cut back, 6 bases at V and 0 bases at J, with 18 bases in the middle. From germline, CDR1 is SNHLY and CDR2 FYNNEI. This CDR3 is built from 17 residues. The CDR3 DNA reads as TGTGCCAGCAGAGGTGGGGGGTCTTTGAGCTCTGGAAACACCATATATTTT. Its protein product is CASRGGGSLSSGNTIYF.

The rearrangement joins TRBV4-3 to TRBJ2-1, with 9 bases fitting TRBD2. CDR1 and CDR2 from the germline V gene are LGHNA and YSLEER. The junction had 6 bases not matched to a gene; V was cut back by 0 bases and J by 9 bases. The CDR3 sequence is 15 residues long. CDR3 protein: CASSQEWREGREQFF. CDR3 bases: TGCGCCAGCAGCCAAGAATGGCGGGAGGGCCGTGAGCAGTTCTTC.

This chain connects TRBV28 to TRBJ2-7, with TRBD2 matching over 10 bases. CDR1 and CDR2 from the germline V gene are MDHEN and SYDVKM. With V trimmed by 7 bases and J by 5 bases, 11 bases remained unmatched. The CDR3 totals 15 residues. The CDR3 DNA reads TGTGCCAGCATCTCTGCTAGCGGGAGTGGAAACGAGCAGTACTTC. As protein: CASISASGSGNEQYF.

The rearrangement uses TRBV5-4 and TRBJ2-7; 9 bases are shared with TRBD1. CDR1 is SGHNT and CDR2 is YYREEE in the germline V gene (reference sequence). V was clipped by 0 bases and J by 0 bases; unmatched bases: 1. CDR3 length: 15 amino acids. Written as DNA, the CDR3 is TGTGCCAGCAGCTTGGCACAGGGGGCCTCCTACGAGCAGTACTTC. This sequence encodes CASSLAQGASYEQYF.

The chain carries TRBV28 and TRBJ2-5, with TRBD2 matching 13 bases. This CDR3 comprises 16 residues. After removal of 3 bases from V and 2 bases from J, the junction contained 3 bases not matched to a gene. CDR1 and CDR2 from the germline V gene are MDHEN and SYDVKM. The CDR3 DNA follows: TGTGCCAGCAGTTTTGCACTAGCGGGAGGGCAAGAGACCCAGTACTTC. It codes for CASSFALAGGQETQYF.

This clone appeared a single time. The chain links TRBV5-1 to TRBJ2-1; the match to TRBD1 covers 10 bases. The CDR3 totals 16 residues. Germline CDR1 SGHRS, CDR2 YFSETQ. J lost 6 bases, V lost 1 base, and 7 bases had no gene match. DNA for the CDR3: TGCGCCAGCAGCTTGATCGGGACAGGGGCGAGCAATGAGCAGTTCTTC. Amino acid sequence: CASSLIGTGASNEQFF.

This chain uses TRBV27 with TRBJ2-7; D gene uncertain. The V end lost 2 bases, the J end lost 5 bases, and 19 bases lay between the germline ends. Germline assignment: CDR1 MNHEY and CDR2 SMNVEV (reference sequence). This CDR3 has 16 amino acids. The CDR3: CASSLEADPSFNEQYF. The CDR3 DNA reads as TGTGCCAGCAGTTTAGAGGCAGACCCTTCCTTCAACGAGCAGTACTTC.